The next 27 T cell receptor beta chains were all read from a single sample in a study of graft-versus-host responses after intestinal transplantation (dated by TCRdb to the early 2020s). Their antigen targets remain unknown. Explained via the paper, the time point label denotes: cells obtained before transplantation from donor or recipient. The library relied on the immunoSEQ multiplex PCR assay. Held by TCRdb, this immuneACCESS table contains in-frame sequences only and omits some clones. Under half of the omission traces to an unresolved V gene where checked; the cause of the rest is unknown. This sample lists more than 95,000 clones; over 75% were detected once. More than 0.8% of the sample rests with the top ten. Sequenced here: unstimulated CD4+ T cells sorted from spleen or lymph node cells, sampled before intestinal transplant. The receptors here all came from a human donor who received an intestinal transplant.

V is TRBV6-4 and J is TRBJ2-3, with TRBD2 matching over 13 bases. The V segment lost 4 bases and the J segment 4 bases; nucleotides outside the gene matches: 5. Per the germline V gene, CDR1 is MRHNA and CDR2 is SNTAGT. CDR3 length: 16 amino acids. This CDR3 reads CASSASGTSGADTQYF. The CDR3 DNA sequence: TGTGCCAGCAGTGCCTCCGGGACTAGCGGGGCAGATACGCAGTATTTT.

V usage is TRBV10-3 and J usage is TRBJ2-1, with a possible D match to TRBD1 (5 bases). Trimming removed 4 bases from V and 5 bases from J, with 9 bases in between. Germline loops: CDR1 ENHRY, CDR2 SYGVKD. This CDR3 spans 13 amino acids. The CDR3 nucleotides read TGTGCCATCAGTGGACAGCCTAACAATGAGCAGTTCTTC. Its translation: CAISGQPNNEQFF.

The chain recombines TRBV30 with TRBJ1-6; 7 bases line up with TRBD1. Germline V gene sequence: CDR1 GTSNPN, CDR2 SVGIG (reference sequence). This CDR3 is 14 amino acids long. Losses at the gene ends were 3 bases for V and 11 bases for J; bases not matched to a gene: 10. The CDR3 loop is CAWRPTGTVTPLHF. The CDR3 coding sequence is TGTGCCTGGAGACCAACCGGGACAGTCACACCCCTCCACTTT.

The chain combines TRBV9 with TRBJ2-5, with D possibly being TRBD2 (6 bases). CDR3 length equals 13 residues. CDR1 and CDR2 from the germline V gene are SGDLS and YYNGEE. V lost 4 bases and J lost 3, with 10 bases in between. CDR3 sequence reads: CASSQGGEETQYF. CDR3 coding DNA: TGTGCCAGCAGCCAGGGAGGAGAAGAGACCCAGTACTTC.

The chain recombines TRBV23-1 with TRBJ2-1; D is unclear. TRBV23-1 is classed as an ORF, of uncertain function. V shed 8 bases and J shed 4 bases, with 3 bases lying between them. The CDR3 is 10 amino acids. The DNA for the CDR3 is TGCGCCAGCGGGTACAATGAGCAGTTCTTC. It encodes CASGYNEQFF.

This rearrangement joins TRBV6-1 to TRBJ1-6; D not certain. Germline V lookup: CDR1 MNHNS, CDR2 SASEGT. This CDR3 is 11 amino acids long. V lost 5 bases to trimming and J lost 10 bases, with 6 bases between them. CDR3 DNA sequence: TGTGCCAGCAGTAGACACTCACCCCTCCACTTT. Protein product: CASSRHSPLHF.

The CDR3, as DNA: TGTGCCAGTAGGGACAGGTTTAATGAAAAACTGTTTTTT. This codes for CASRDRFNEKLFF. The chain has TRBV28 and TRBJ1-4; 8 bases line up with TRBD1. The CDR3 is 13 amino acids. CDR1 and CDR2 (germline): MDHEN, SYDVKM. V gave up 9 bases and J gave up 4 bases; unmatched junction bases: 4.

The DNA for the CDR3 is TGTGCCAGCAGCTTTTCGAATCCGAGGGATGAGCAGTTCTTC. Protein product: CASSFSNPRDEQFF. The chain has TRBV7-3 and TRBJ2-1, with D tentatively TRBD2 (5 bases). This CDR3 region has 14 residues. V lost 3 bases to trimming and J lost 8 bases, with 14 bases between them. Germline lookup yields CDR1 SGHTA and CDR2 FQGTGA. Full variable domain (rest looked up from reference TRBV7-3 and TRBJ2-1): GAGVSQTPSNKVTEKGKYVELRCDPISGHTALYWYRQSLGQGPEFLIYFQGTGAADDSGLPNDRFFAVRPEGSVSTLKIQRTERGDSAVYLCASSFSNPRDEQFFGPGTRLTVL.

V is TRBV5-3 and J is TRBJ1-6; D unclear. TRBV5-3 is designated an ORF whose function remains uncertain. V gave up 0 bases and J gave up 9 bases, with 16 bases separating them. The CDR3 sequence is 16 residues long. Here the CDR3 DNA reads TGTGCCAGAAGCTTGGATCATCGGCTGCCGCCTTCACCCCTCCACTTT. Translated: CARSLDHRLPPSPLHF.

The chain has TRBV5-4 and TRBJ2-3; no clear D. The CDR3 sequence is 14 residues long. V lost 3 bases and J 4 bases, leaving 12 bases between the germline ends. The germline V gene encodes CDR1 SGHNT and CDR2 YYREEE (reference sequence). The CDR3 loop is CASSSGTRPDTQYF. The CDR3 nucleotides are TGTGCCAGCAGCTCGGGTACGCGCCCAGATACGCAGTATTTT.

This chain uses TRBV7-9 with TRBJ2-7; perhaps TRBD2 as D (6 bases). The V end lost 1 base, the J end lost 2 bases, and 12 bases lay between the germline ends. Germline CDR1 SEHNR, CDR2 FQNEAQ (reference sequence). This CDR3 comprises 15 residues. The CDR3 region is CASSLGHGGTYEQYF. The CDR3 DNA sequence: TGTGCCAGCAGCTTAGGCCACGGGGGAACCTACGAGCAGTACTTC.

The chain links TRBV2 to TRBJ2-7; the D is unclear. Germline V CDR1 and CDR2: SNHLY, FYNNEI. The CDR3 length is 10 residues. The V gene lost 4 bases and the J gene lost 2 bases, with 0 bases spanning the gap. CDR3 sequence (DNA): TGTGCCAGCAGTGCCTACGAGCAGTACTTC. Protein: CASSAYEQYF.

The V call is TRBV18, the J call TRBJ2-5; the D gene is possibly TRBD1 (5 bases). There are 13 residues in the CDR3. Germline assignment: CDR1 KGHSH and CDR2 LQKENI. V shed 5 bases and J shed 2 bases, with 9 bases lying between them. The CDR3 nucleotides read TGTGCCAGCTCAAAAGGGGTTCAAGAGACCCAGTACTTC. Amino acids: CASSKGVQETQYF.

The rearrangement joins TRBV18 to TRBJ2-5; 8 bases are shared with TRBD1. V was pared by 7 bases and J by 2 bases, with 3 bases of the junction left unmatched. The V gene's germline CDR1 is KGHSH and CDR2 LQKENI. CDR3 size: 13 residues. CDR3 residues: CASLTGAQETQYF. The CDR3 nucleotides are TGTGCCAGCTTGACAGGGGCTCAAGAGACCCAGTACTTC.

The chain carries TRBV9 and TRBJ2-1, with unresolved D. The CDR3 consists of 15 residues. Trimming shortened V by 0 bases and J by 0 bases, and 7 bases separated the two germline ends. The germline V gene encodes CDR1 SGDLS and CDR2 YYNGEE. The CDR3 DNA reads as TGTGCCAGCAGCGTAGTTGCAGGCTCCTACAATGAGCAGTTCTTC. This encodes CASSVVAGSYNEQFF.

This chain links TRBV7-9 with TRBJ2-1, with TRBD1 identical over 12 bases. This CDR3 region has 15 residues. V lost 6 bases and J lost 9; bases outside the gene matches: 9. Looked up from germline, CDR1 is SEHNR and CDR2 is FQNEAQ (reference sequence). The CDR3 protein is CASRAGTGGEGEQFF. The DNA of the CDR3 is TGTGCCAGCAGGGCCGGGACAGGGGGCGAGGGTGAGCAGTTCTTC.

The genes are TRBV11-1 and TRBJ2-5, with 14 bases that match TRBD2. This CDR3 comprises 16 residues. V dropped 5 bases and J dropped 4; count of bases not matched to a gene: 6. Germline loops: CDR1 SGHAT, CDR2 FQDESV (reference sequence). This CDR3 reads CASSTGLAGVGETQYF. CDR3 nucleotide sequence: TGTGCCAGCAGCACGGGACTAGCGGGGGTAGGAGAGACCCAGTACTTC. The full variable domain, its missing parts supplied by reference TRBV11-1 and TRBJ2-5, is EAEVAQSPRYKITEKSQAVAFWCDPISGHATLYWYRQILGQGPELLVQFQDESVVDDSQLPKDRFSAERLKGVDSTLKIQPAELGDSAMYLCASSTGLAGVGETQYFGPGTRLLVL.

This chain links TRBV18 with TRBJ2-2, with D possibly TRBD2 on 6 matching bases. The CDR3 loop spans 13 amino acids. Looked up from germline, CDR1 is KGHSH and CDR2 is LQKENI. The germline V and J ends were trimmed by 3 bases and 6 bases, with 8 bases remaining between them. The CDR3 protein is CASSPRDSGELFF. The CDR3 region has the DNA TGTGCCAGCTCACCGAGGGACTCCGGGGAGCTGTTTTTT.

V is TRBV6-1 and J is TRBJ1-2; D gene ambiguous. Between the trimmed V and J ends, which lost 6 bases and 4 bases, there was a span of 12 bases. Per the germline V gene, CDR1 is MNHNS and CDR2 is SASEGT. This CDR3 comprises 13 residues. In nucleotides, the CDR3 is TGTGCCAGCAGCAACGGTTTCCTCTATGGCTACACCTTC. This sequence encodes CASSNGFLYGYTF.

This chain links TRBV19 with TRBJ1-5, with 8 bases lining up with TRBD1. CDR1 is LNHDA, CDR2 SQIVND, per germline (reference sequence). J gave up 1 base and V 3 bases, and 8 bases lay outside the gene matches. The CDR3 length is 17 residues. The DNA for the CDR3 is TGTGCCAGTAGTATCTCCAGGGGGCGAGGGAGCAATCAGCCCCAGCATTTT. This translates into CASSISRGRGSNQPQHF.

This rearrangement joins TRBV6-1 to TRBJ2-3; no clear D gene. Germline V CDR1 and CDR2: MNHNS, SASEGT. V was clipped by 6 bases and J by 2 bases, with 9 bases between them. This CDR3 has 13 residues. The chain's CDR3 is CASRDLSTDTQYF. The DNA of the CDR3 is TGTGCCAGCAGGGACCTTTCCACAGATACGCAGTATTTT.

CDR3 DNA: TGTGCCATCAGGTCTCAGCGGGCCTACGAGCAGTACTTC. Translating gives CAIRSQRAYEQYF. The chain recombines TRBV10-3 with TRBJ2-7; the D gene is possibly TRBD2 (6 bases). CDR3 length: 13 residues. The V gene's germline CDR1 is ENHRY and CDR2 SYGVKD. The ends were cut back, 6 bases at V and 2 bases at J, with 11 bases in the middle.

The V gene is TRBV7-2, the J gene TRBJ2-7; TRBD2 matches 13 bases. CDR3 length: 15 amino acids. V shed 4 bases and J 3 bases; nucleotides not matched to a gene: 3. Germline V gives CDR1 SGHTA, CDR2 FQGNSA. Here the CDR3 DNA reads TGTGCCAGCAGCTGGGGACTAGCGGGGTACTACGAGCAGTACTTC. Encoded protein: CASSWGLAGYYEQYF.

Remarks on this clone: Other DNA variants within this sample encode the same CDR3. The chain carries TRBV6-6 and TRBJ2-7; no definite D call. The length of the CDR3 is 13 residues. V lost 2 bases to trimming and J lost 2 bases, with 7 bases between them. Per germline, CDR1 MNHNY and CDR2 SVGAGI (reference sequence). CDR3: CASSYGRTYEQYF. CDR3 nucleotide sequence: TGTGCCAGCAGTTACGGCAGGACCTACGAGCAGTACTTC.

The rearrangement links TRBV7-3 to TRBJ2-1; D remains ambiguous. The CDR3 is made up of 17 amino acids. The germline V gene encodes CDR1 SGHTA and CDR2 FQGTGA. Trimming stripped 4 bases from V and 0 bases from J, with 16 bases between. CDR3 protein: CASSSRRDSYSYNEQFF. CDR3 sequence (DNA): TGTGCCAGCAGCTCCCGCCGAGACTCTTACTCCTACAATGAGCAGTTCTTC.

The chain recombines TRBV7-3 with TRBJ2-1, with unresolved D. The CDR3 runs to 13 residues. V was shortened by 2 bases and J by 4 bases, with 6 bases between the two germline ends. Per germline, CDR1 SGHTA and CDR2 FQGTGA. CDR3 amino acids: CASSLSLYNEQFF. The CDR3 DNA follows: TGTGCCAGCAGCTTATCTCTGTACAATGAGCAGTTCTTC.

This sequence joins TRBV4-2 and TRBJ2-1, with 8 bases that match TRBD1. V lost 5 bases, J lost 3 bases, and 9 bases stayed unmatched. The germline gives CDR1 LGHNA, CDR2 YNFKEQ. The CDR3 covers 16 residues. CDR3 residues: CASSIEQGAYYNEQFF. For the CDR3, the DNA is TGTGCCAGCAGCATAGAGCAGGGGGCTTACTACAATGAGCAGTTCTTC.